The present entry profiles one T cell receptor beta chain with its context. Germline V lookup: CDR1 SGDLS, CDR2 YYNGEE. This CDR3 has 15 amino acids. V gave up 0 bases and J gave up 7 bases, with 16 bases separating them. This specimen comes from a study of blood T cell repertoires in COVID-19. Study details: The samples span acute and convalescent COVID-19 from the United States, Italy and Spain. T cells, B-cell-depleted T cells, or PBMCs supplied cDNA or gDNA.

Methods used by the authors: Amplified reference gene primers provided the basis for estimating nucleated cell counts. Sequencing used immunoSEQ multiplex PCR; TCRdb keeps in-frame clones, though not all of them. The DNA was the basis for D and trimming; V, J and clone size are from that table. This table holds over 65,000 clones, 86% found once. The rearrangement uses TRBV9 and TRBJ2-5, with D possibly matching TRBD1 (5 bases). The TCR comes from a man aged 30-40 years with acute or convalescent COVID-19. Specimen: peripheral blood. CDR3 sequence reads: CASSVGGLTEGTQYF. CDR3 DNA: TGTGCCAGCAGCGTAGGAGGTTTGACAGAAGGGACCCAGTACTTC.